These T cell receptor beta chains were read from a single sample in a study of long-term antiretroviral therapy in people with HIV. Some clones are missing from TCRdb's copy, which holds only in-frame ones; the method was immunoSEQ multiplex PCR. The sample lists some 16,000 clones, around 89% seen once, with 9.5% to 15% in the top ten. This specimen consisted of unsorted PBMCs, obtained 0.7 years before starting antiretroviral therapy. The origin of the receptors is a man in his fifties or sixties with HIV. CDR3s include the opening cysteine and the closing phenylalanine or tryptophan. A D gene is named only where the DNA matches it firmly. Expanded clones are given a class, and other clones once, few, many or no size at all.

CASSHPLGRGIADTQYF TGTGCCAGCAGCCACCCCCTTGGGCGGGGAATCGCAGATACGCAGTATTTT . TRBJ2-3 . TRBV7-2
CASSYSKGGIGELFF TGTGCCAGCAGTTACTCGAAGGGGGGCATTGGGGAACTGTTTTTT . TRBJ1-4 . TRBV6-5
CASSQVETGLTEAFF TGTGCCAGCAGCCAAGTCGAAACAGGACTCACTGAAGCTTTCTTT . TRBJ1-1 . TRBV14
CSVTRDNSYEQYF TGCAGCGTAACCCGGGACAACTCCTACGAGCAGTACTTC . TRBJ2-7 . TRBV29-1
CASSWSGGGDEAFF TGCGCCAGCAGCTGGAGCGGCGGGGGCGATGAAGCTTTCTTT . TRBJ1-1 . TRBV5-1
CASSFSTDTQYF TGTGCCAGCAGCTTTAGCACAGATACGCAGTATTTT . TRBJ2-3 . TRBV5-5
CASSLLGCEQRTDTQYF TGTGCCAGCAGCTTATTAGGTTGCGAACAGCGCACAGATACGCAGTATTTT . TRBJ2-3 . TRBV7-4
CASSQARGTRNSPLHF TGCGCCAGCAGCCAGGCAAGAGGGACAAGGAATTCACCCCTCCACTTT . TRBJ1-6 . TRBV4-1
CASGTDQYNEQFF TGTGCCAGCGGGACAGACCAATACAATGAGCAGTTCTTC . TRBJ2-1 TRBD1 TRBV25-1
CASSLDQAYEQYF TGCGCCAGCAGCTTGGACCAAGCCTACGAGCAGTACTTC once TRBJ2-7 . TRBV5-1
CASSLRQYQETQYF TGCGCCAGCAGCCTCCGACAGTACCAAGAGACCCAGTACTTC . TRBJ2-5 . TRBV5-1
CASRLQGFGSPLHF TGTGCCAGCAGACTACAGGGGTTTGGTTCACCCCTCCACTTT . TRBJ1-6 TRBD1 TRBV28
CASSIRSGQETQYF TGTGCCAGTAGTATACGGTCAGGGCAAGAGACCCAGTACTTC . TRBJ2-5 . TRBV19
CASSTTTGTLAGDSYEQYF TGTGCCAGCAGTACAACGACAGGGACGTTGGCGGGTGACTCCTACGAGCAGTACTTC . TRBJ2-7 TRBD1 TRBV27
CAWSAGVNEKLFF TGTGCCTGGAGTGCAGGGGTTAATGAAAAACTGTTTTTT . TRBJ1-4 . TRBV30
CASSSSGGRETQYF TGTGCCAGCAGCTCCTCAGGCGGGCGAGAGACCCAGTACTTC few TRBJ2-5 . TRBV6-6
CASSYRVGSAFF TGTGCCAGCAGTTACCGGGTGGGGTCAGCTTTCTTT . TRBJ1-1 . TRBV6-5
CASSPDRHTEAFF TGTGCCAGCAGCCCCGACAGACACACTGAAGCTTTCTTT . TRBJ1-1 . TRBV7-3
CASSPYRGGGLTNEKLFF TGTGCCAGCAGCCCTTACAGGGGTGGAGGGCTAACTAATGAAAAACTGTTTTTT . TRBJ1-4 TRBD1 TRBV9